Only a few counts were recorded for the clone carrying this T cell receptor (beta chain). It was with a sample-barcoded 5' primer and a J-beta primer mix that a second PCR of about 6 to 11 cycles was run. TCRdb processed the 5' RACE reads anew with MiXCR; each CDR3 protein has one entry. This repertoire shows about 1 million distinct CDR3 sequences, 40% to 50% found once; its top ten account for under 20%. This entry belongs to a study of blood T cells in healthy people across ages. The V segment lost 4 bases and the J segment 8 bases; nucleotides outside the gene matches: 8. The CDR3 loop spans 14 amino acids. Per germline, CDR1 SQVTM and CDR2 ANQGSEA.

The TCR comes from a woman aged 55-69 years in good health. Sequenced: blood. The V call is TRBV29-1, the J call TRBJ2-1, with 10 bases fitting TRBD2. DNA of the CDR3: TGCAGCGTTGGAGGGCTAGCGGGAGTCGATGAGCAGTTCTTC. This sequence encodes CSVGGLAGVDEQFF.